The clone carrying this T cell receptor beta chain was found once. As originally analysed: Reference gene primer amplification yielded estimated nucleated cell counts. Data came from immunoSEQ multiplex PCR; TCRdb stores just in-frame clones and leaves some out. D and trimming come from the DNA, and the V and J calls and clone size come from that table. The table includes roughly 290,000 clones, around 85% detected once. This entry comes from a study of blood T cell repertoires in COVID-19. CDR1 and CDR2 (germline): KGHSH, LQKENI. V was cut by 6 bases and J by 7 bases, with 16 bases left in between. This CDR3 comprises 13 residues.

Sequencing was performed on peripheral blood. This receptor was taken from a woman aged 25 to 39 who had recovered from COVID-19. V and J are TRBV18 and TRBJ2-7, with a weak D call TRBD1 (5 bases). CDR3 residues: CASSSVGALEQYF. The CDR3 region has the DNA TGTGCCAGCTCCTCAGTAGGGGCCTTGGAGCAGTACTTC.